This entry features one T cell receptor beta chain sequence. Its antigen is as yet unknown. This sample stems from a study of blood T cells in healthy people across ages. For the study at large: When template switching was applied, about one barcoded beta molecule was captured per two T cells.

With a J-beta primer mix and a sample-barcoded 5' primer, a second PCR ran about 6 to 11 cycles. Tagging of each cDNA molecule was performed by a template-switch adaptor with 12 random nucleotides. Via MiXCR, TCRdb re-called the 5' RACE reads, giving one row per CDR3 protein. The table shows around 1,500,000 distinct CDR3 sequences, with roughly 28% occurring only once. Study results and caveats: The CMV status of each donor remained undetermined, and this could have confounded shifts in expanded clonotypes. Aged donors had fewer naive CD4+ cells and lower diversity than long-lived donors.

The CDR3 runs 14 residues. CDR1 is KGHSH and CDR2 is LQKENI in the germline V gene. This clonotype was obtained from a woman in her twenties or thirties in good health. The sequenced sample consisted of blood. The J gene is TRBJ2-4, the V gene TRBV18, with TRBD1 matching over 8 bases. The assigned J gene may be wrong: the sequence end matches TRBJ2-7 better. CDR3 sequence reads: CASSRADRDYEQYF. The DNA for the CDR3 is TGTGCCAGCTCCCGAGCGGACAGGGACTACGAGCAGTACTTC.